The clone carrying this T cell receptor (beta chain) has a single count. The sample carries other DNA sequences with the same CDR3. This sample was taken from a study of Tregs in tolerant kidney transplant recipients. Per germline, CDR1 SGDLS and CDR2 YYNGEE. This CDR3 has 16 residues. V shed 4 bases and J 5 bases; nucleotides not matched to a gene: 14. The table came from immunoSEQ multiplex PCR; TCRdb's copy has only in-frame clones and leaves some out. In the table there are around 230,000 clones, roughly four fifths of which are singletons. The sample taken for sequencing was CD4+ T cells from blood. The source is a human donor in good health. V is TRBV9 and J is TRBJ2-5; 7 nucleotides line up with TRBD1. This CDR3 is CASSQTGHEGLETQYF. CDR3 in DNA: TGTGCCAGCAGCCAGACAGGGCATGAGGGGCTGGAGACCCAGTACTTC.